The entry that follows covers one T cell receptor beta chain sequence. Its antigen is as yet unknown. The source of the sample is a study of T cell repertoires and HLA-DP antigens. The study's findings and limits: Naive and memory CD4+ repertoires were not analysed separately. Sorted CD137+ cells had clonality 0.3 to 0.45 against both alloantigens, versus 0.03 to 0.05 pre-culture.

Looked up from germline, CDR1 is LGHNA and CDR2 is YNFKEQ. Trimming removed 6 bases from V and 7 bases from J, with 13 bases in between. The CDR3 loop spans 12 amino acids. The primer mix covered 54 TRBV segments and 13 TRBJ segments. Deep-resolution sequencing targeted approximately 220,000 T cell genomes in pre-culture CD4+ samples. Clones were sequenced by immunoSEQ multiplex PCR, and TCRdb holds only the in-frame ones, with some missing. The sample has approximately 100,000 clones; 86% are singletons. The chain carries TRBV4-2 and TRBJ2-7, with D uncertain. The sequence derives from a man aged 45 to 65 in good health and CMV-seronegative. The sample comprised CD4+ T cells from PBMCs. The CDR3: CASRDNFGEQYF. CDR3 nucleotide sequence: TGTGCCAGCAGGGATAACTTTGGGGAGCAGTACTTC.